Sequencing of this T cell receptor (beta chain) was carried out in a study of T cell responses to AZD1222 COVID-19 vaccine. Note on this clone: Its specificity is unknown.

Sequenced by immunoSEQ multiplex PCR; TCRdb stores in-frame clones only, minus some. Of 130,000 to 150,000 clones in the sample, about 86% were seen once. The V gene's germline CDR1 is MDHEN and CDR2 SYDVKM. Trimming cost V 5 bases and J 6 bases, with 25 bases left between them. The CDR3 is 18 amino acids. Overall study findings and caveats: Clonal diversity was possibly underestimated, and white British individuals and females predominated among donors. All repertoire sampling was performed exclusively after the peak T cell response. Among spike-specific TCRs, nearly half reportedly target unmutated variant regions.

The J gene is TRBJ2-2, the V gene TRBV28; no clear D gene. The sequencing used peripheral blood, collected 28 days after the second AZD1222 dose. The sequence was obtained from an adult who received the AZD1222 COVID-19 vaccine. This chain's CDR3 is CASSLSFVSYNPPGELFF. CDR3 nucleotides: TGTGCCAGCAGTCTTTCGTTCGTGTCTTATAACCCCCCCGGGGAGCTGTTTTTT. The complete variable domain, with remaining parts taken from reference TRBV28 and TRBJ2-2, reads DVKVTQSSRYLVKRTGEKVFLECVQDMDHENMFWYRQDPGLGLRLIYFSYDVKMKEKGDIPEGYSVSREKKERFSLILESASTNQTSMYLCASSLSFVSYNPPGELFFGEGSRLTVL.